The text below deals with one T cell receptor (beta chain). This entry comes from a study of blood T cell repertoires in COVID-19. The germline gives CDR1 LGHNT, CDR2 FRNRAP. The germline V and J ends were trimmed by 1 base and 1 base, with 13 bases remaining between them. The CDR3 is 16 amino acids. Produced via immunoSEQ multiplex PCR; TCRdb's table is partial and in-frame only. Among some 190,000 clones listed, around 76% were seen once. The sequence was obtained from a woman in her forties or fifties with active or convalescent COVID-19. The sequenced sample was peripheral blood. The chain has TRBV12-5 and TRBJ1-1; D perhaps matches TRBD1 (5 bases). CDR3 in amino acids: CASGLAWGEGNTEAFF. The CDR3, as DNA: TGTGCTAGTGGTTTGGCTTGGGGCGAAGGGAACACTGAAGCTTTCTTT.